The sequence of this T cell receptor beta chain was determined in a study of blood T cell repertoires in COVID-19. Study information: Sources were T cells, B-cell-depleted T cells, or PBMCs; the material itself was cDNA or gDNA.

Generated by immunoSEQ multiplex PCR, the TCRdb table keeps only in-frame clones and is missing some. Among some 200,000 clones, roughly 84% were seen once, and the ten largest hold about 9.4%. Trimming cost V 6 bases and J 2 bases; bases outside gene matches: 5. CDR3 size: 15 residues. The germline CDR1 and CDR2 sequences are MNHNY and SVGAGI (reference sequence). The source material was peripheral blood. This clonotype was sampled from an elderly woman with acute or convalescent COVID-19. V is TRBV6-6 and J is TRBJ2-7; 12 bases agree with TRBD2. The DNA for the CDR3 is TGTGCCAGCAGCCGGGGACTAGCGGGCCCCTACGAGCAGTACTTC. Residues: CASSRGLAGPYEQYF.